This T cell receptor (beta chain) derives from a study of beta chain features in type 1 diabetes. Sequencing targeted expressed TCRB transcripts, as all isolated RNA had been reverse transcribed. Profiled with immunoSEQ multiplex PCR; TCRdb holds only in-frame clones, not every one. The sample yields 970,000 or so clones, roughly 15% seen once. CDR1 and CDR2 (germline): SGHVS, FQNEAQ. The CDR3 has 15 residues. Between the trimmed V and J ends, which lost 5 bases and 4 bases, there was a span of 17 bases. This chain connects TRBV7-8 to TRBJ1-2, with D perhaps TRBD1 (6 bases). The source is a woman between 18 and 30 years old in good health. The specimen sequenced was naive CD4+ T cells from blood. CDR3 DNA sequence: TGTGCCAGCAGCCTAGTGACCTGGGGGGCCTATGGCTACACCTTC. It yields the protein CASSLVTWGAYGYTF. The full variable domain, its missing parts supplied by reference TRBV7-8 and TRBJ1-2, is GAGVSQSPRYKVAKRGQDVALRCDPISGHVSLFWYQQALGQGPEFLTYFQNEAQLDKSGLPSDRFFAERPEGSVSTLKIQRTQQEDSAVYLCASSLVTWGAYGYTFGSGTRLTVV.